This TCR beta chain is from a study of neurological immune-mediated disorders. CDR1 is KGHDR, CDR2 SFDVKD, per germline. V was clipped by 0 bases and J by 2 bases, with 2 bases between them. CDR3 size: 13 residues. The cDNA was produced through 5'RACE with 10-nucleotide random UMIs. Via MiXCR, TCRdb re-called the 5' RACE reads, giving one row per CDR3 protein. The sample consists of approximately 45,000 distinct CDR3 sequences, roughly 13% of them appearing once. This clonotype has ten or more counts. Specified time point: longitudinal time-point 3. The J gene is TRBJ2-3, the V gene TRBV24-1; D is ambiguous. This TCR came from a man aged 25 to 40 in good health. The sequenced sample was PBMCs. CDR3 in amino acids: CATSDLPTDTQYF. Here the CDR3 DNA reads TGTGCCACCAGTGATTTGCCCACAGATACGCAGTATTTT.